Below are 20 T cell receptor beta chains sequenced from a single sample in a study of T cell clonality in common variable immunodeficiency. Findings and caveats of the study: Common variable immunodeficiency TCR beta sequences reportedly had fewer deletions and N-nucleotide insertions.

Method: immunoSEQ multiplex PCR; TCRdb's copy keeps in-frame clones and lacks some. Singletons are absent from the sample, which has about 7,200 clones. Which antigens these TCRs recognize remains unknown. The sequenced sample consisted of peripheral blood mononuclear cells. Receptors were obtained from a human donor with common variable immunodeficiency.

The sequenced CDR3 bases are TGTGCCACGAGACAGGGGTGGAGCACTGAA. Translated: CATRQGWSTE. The full CDR3 sequence reads CATRQGWSTEAFF. The rearrangement uses TRBV19 and TRBJ1-1, with 8 bases fitting TRBD1. Sequencing ends 3 residues short of the CDR3 end; the germline J gene provides the rest. The V segment lost 10 bases and the J segment 4 bases; nucleotides outside the gene matches: 8. Germline V gene data show CDR1 as LNHDA and CDR2 as SQIVND (reference sequence). This CDR3 is built from 13 residues.

For this clone: Sequencing ends 3 residues short of the CDR3 end; the germline J gene provides the rest. The V gene is TRBV7-6, the J gene TRBJ1-1; D might be TRBD1 (6 bases). Trimming took 5 bases from V and 6 from J, leaving 19 bases between them. Germline-derived CDR1 and CDR2 are SGHVS and FNYEAQ. This CDR3 has 15 residues. The covered CDR3 bases are TGTGCCAGCAGCACCCGCCCGGGACAATTTGCTGAA. It is translated as CASSTRPGQFAE. The complete CDR3 reads CASSTRPGQFAEAFF. The complete variable domain, with remaining parts taken from reference TRBV7-6 and TRBJ1-1, reads GAGVSQSPRYKVTKRGQDVALRCDPISGHVSLYWYRQALGQGPEFLTYFNYEAQQDKSGLPNDRFSAERPEGSISTLTIQRTEQRDSAMYRCASSTRPGQFAEAFFGQGTRLTVV.

CDR3: CASSLATGGSVEQYF. The covered CDR3 bases are TGTGCCAGCAGCTTAGCGACAGGGGGGTCGGTCGAG. V is TRBV7-9 and J is TRBJ2-7; TRBD1 matches 9 bases. The read gets to within 3 residues of the CDR3 end, and the germline J gene fills in the rest. This CDR3 is 15 amino acids long. The V segment lost 0 bases and the J segment 6 bases; nucleotides outside the gene matches: 6. The germline CDR1 and CDR2 sequences are SEHNR and FQNEAQ (reference sequence).

Only a few counts were recorded for this clone. The read falls 3 residues short of the CDR3 end, and the missing part is taken from the germline J gene. The gene calls are TRBV6-1 and TRBJ2-7; a possible D gene is TRBD2 (7 bases). This CDR3 has 13 residues. Trimming took 4 bases from V and 6 from J, leaving 13 bases between them. Germline V gene sequence: CDR1 MNHNS, CDR2 SASEGT. The CDR3 loop is CASSGDYRAEQYF. Incomplete CDR3 DNA: TGTGCCAGCAGTGGGGACTACAGGGCCGAG.

This clone was counted a few times. Read sequence stops 3 residues before the CDR3 end, and the germline J gene provides the missing end. V is TRBV5-6 and J is TRBJ2-5; 8 bases are a match to TRBD1. The CDR3 contains 14 residues. Germline lookup yields CDR1 SGHDT and CDR2 YYEEEE. V was pared by 4 bases and J by 5 bases, with 7 bases of the junction left unmatched. The CDR3 reads CASSTGQGGETQYF. The part of the CDR3 DNA that was read is TGTGCCAGCAGCACTGGACAGGGCGGTGAGACC.

As for this clone: Read data end 3 residues before the CDR3 end; the end is taken from the germline J gene. The genes are TRBV7-2 and TRBJ1-4; 10 bases agree with TRBD1. V lost 5 bases to trimming and J lost 6 bases; unmatched junction nucleotides: 6. The germline gives CDR1 SGHTA, CDR2 FQGNSA. The CDR3 sequence is 15 residues long. Incomplete CDR3 DNA: TGTGCCAGCAGCCTCCGACAGGGGGCGCATGAAAAA. Protein: CASSLRQGAHEK. The complete CDR3 sequence is CASSLRQGAHEKLFF.

This clone was counted between two and nine times. Sequencing ends 3 residues short of the CDR3 end; the germline J gene provides the rest. This chain links TRBV7-2 with TRBJ2-7; a weak D match, TRBD1 (6 bases). Trimming cost V 5 bases and J 1 base, with 15 bases left between them. The V gene's germline CDR1 is SGHTA and CDR2 FQGNSA. CDR3 size: 15 residues. The part of the CDR3 DNA that was read is TGTGCCAGCAGCCCCGACTCGAGGGGGTCCTACGAG. Translation gives CASSPDSRGSYE. The complete CDR3 sequence is CASSPDSRGSYEQYF. The complete variable domain, with remaining parts taken from reference TRBV7-2 and TRBJ2-7, reads GAGVSQSPSNKVTEKGKDVELRCDPISGHTALYWYRQSLGQGLEFLIYFQGNSAPDKSGLPSDRFSAERTGGSVSTLTIQRTQQEDSAVYLCASSPDSRGSYEQYFGPGTRLTVT.

Turning to this clone: The CDR3 end falls 3 residues outside the read, so it is completed with the germline J gene. The rearrangement links TRBV19 to TRBJ2-7, with TRBD2 matching over 7 bases. The CDR3 contains 14 residues. Per the germline V gene, CDR1 is LNHDA and CDR2 is SQIVND (reference sequence). The trim removed 3 bases at V and 1 base at J, leaving 3 bases unmatched. Incomplete CDR3 DNA: TGTGCCAGTAGTATCTGGGGGGGATCCTACGAG. Its translation is CASSIWGGSYE. The entire CDR3 protein reads CASSIWGGSYEQYF.

This clone has a handful of counts. The observed sequence ends 3 residues before the CDR3 terminus, with the missing tail filled in from the germline J gene. The chain couples TRBV7-9 to TRBJ2-1; TRBD2 matches 8 bases. The CDR3 sequence is 14 residues long. Germline CDR1 is SEHNR and CDR2 is FQNEAQ (reference sequence). V was clipped by 1 base and J by 6 bases; unmatched bases: 2. Partial CDR3 DNA: TGTGCCAGCAGCTTAGGAGCGGGAGTCAATGAG. Translating it yields CASSLGAGVNE. The complete CDR3 protein is CASSLGAGVNEQFF.

This clone was seen only a few times. Coverage ceases 3 residues before the CDR3 finishes, and the germline J gene fills in the end. The rearrangement links TRBV2 to TRBJ2-3; 7 bases match TRBD2. There are 15 residues in the CDR3. Germline V gene lookup returns CDR1 SNHLY and CDR2 FYNNEI. Unmatched junction bases numbered 9, after V lost 7 bases and J lost 2 bases. CDR3: CASKGPGTNTDTQYF. The CDR3 DNA, read in part, is TGTGCCAGCAAAGGCCCCGGGACTAACACAGATACG.

Regarding this clone: The sequence runs out 3 residues before the end of the CDR3; the remainder is reconstructed from the germline J gene. The genes are TRBV19 and TRBJ2-1; D is ambiguous. Germline V gives CDR1 LNHDA, CDR2 SQIVND (reference sequence). This CDR3 comprises 13 residues. Deletions cut 3 bases from V and 7 bases from J, with 10 bases between. CDR3 bases read: TGTGCCAGTAGTATTAAGGCTCCTAATGAG. Its protein is CASSIKAPNE. From start to end, the CDR3 is CASSIKAPNEQFF.

This clone is categorized as medium-sized. The CDR3 extends 3 residues past the end of the read, so its final part is completed from the germline J gene. The chain employs TRBV14 and TRBJ1-5, with a tentative D call TRBD1 (5 bases). Germline loops: CDR1 SGHDN, CDR2 FVKESK. This CDR3 is built from 16 residues. V lost 0 bases to trimming and J lost 0 bases, with 9 bases between them. CDR3 loop: CASSQEEDNSNQPQHF. The CDR3 bases that were read are TGTGCCAGCAGCCAAGAGGAGGACAATAGCAATCAGCCC. The full variable domain, with the rest looked up from reference TRBV14 and TRBJ1-5, is EAGVTQFPSHSVIEKGQTVTLRCDPISGHDNLYWYRRVMGKEIKFLLHFVKESKQDESGMPNNRFLAERTGGTYSTLKVQPAELEDSGVYFCASSQEEDNSNQPQHFGDGTRLSIL.

With respect to this clone: The read stops 3 residues short of the end of the CDR3; the missing end is completed from the germline J gene. The chain has TRBV7-9 and TRBJ2-1; D is ambiguous. Trimming pared 1 base from V and 3 bases from J, leaving 4 bases between. This CDR3 contains 13 residues. From germline, CDR1 is SEHNR and CDR2 FQNEAQ (reference sequence). The CDR3 here is CASSLDNYNEQFF. The covered CDR3 bases are TGTGCCAGCAGCTTAGATAACTACAATGAG. Complete variable domain (other parts from reference TRBV7-9 and TRBJ2-1): DTGVSQNPRHKITKRGQNVTFRCDPISEHNRLYWYRQTLGQGPEFLTYFQNEAQLEKSRLLSDRFSAERPKGSFSTLEIQRTEQGDSAMYLCASSLDNYNEQFFGPGTRLTVL.

This clone has more than one count but fewer than ten. The read ends 3 residues early relative to the CDR3; the germline J gene fills the gap. V gene TRBV6-2 or TRBV6-3 combines with J gene TRBJ1-1; the match to TRBD1 covers 10 bases. In germline, CDR1 is MNHEY, CDR2 SVGEGT. The CDR3 length is 14 residues. V lost 7 bases and J lost 5; bases outside the gene matches: 7. CDR3 bases read: TGTGCCAGCACCTCGGGACAGGGGAGAACTGAA. Its protein is CASTSGQGRTE. The full CDR3 reads CASTSGQGRTEAFF.

Turning to this clone: The read terminates 3 residues ahead of where the CDR3 ends, so the germline J gene completes it. This chain connects TRBV7-3 to TRBJ2-7; D perhaps matches TRBD2 (5 bases). This CDR3 comprises 11 residues. CDR1 and CDR2 (germline): SGHTA, FQGTGA. Trimming removed 5 bases from V and 6 bases from J, with 8 bases in between. The CDR3 sequence: CASSGGGEQYF. The CDR3 DNA, read in part, is TGTGCCAGCAGCGGCGGAGGCGAG.

This clone was seen a few times. With the read ending 3 residues before the CDR3 end, the germline J gene is used to fill in that end. V is TRBV19 and J is TRBJ2-2; 12 positions agree with TRBD2. V trimming: 6 bases; J trimming: 1 base; junction bases outside the gene matches: 3. The CDR3 spans 16 residues. Germline assignment: CDR1 LNHDA and CDR2 SQIVND (reference sequence). Partial CDR3 DNA: TGTGCCAGTAGAACTAGCGGGGGGAGGAACACCGGGGAG. Translation: CASRTSGGRNTGE. The entire CDR3 protein is CASRTSGGRNTGELFF.

In this sample, this clone turned up a few times. With the read ending 3 residues before the CDR3 end, the germline J gene is used to fill in that end. The chain uses TRBV7-9 and TRBJ2-1; D unclear. V lost 6 bases to trimming and J lost 2 bases, with 14 bases between them. CDR1 is SEHNR, CDR2 FQNEAQ, per germline (reference sequence). The CDR3 has 15 residues. Partial CDR3 DNA: TGTGCCAGCAGTGTGTGGGCCGGCCCCTACAATGAG. Translated: CASSVWAGPYNE. The whole CDR3 is CASSVWAGPYNEQFF.

A remark on this clone: From the germline J gene comes the end of the CDR3, since the read stops 3 residues before it. V is TRBV2 and J is TRBJ2-1; 7 nucleotides agree with TRBD2. V lost 4 bases, J lost 5 bases, and 11 bases stayed unmatched. The CDR3 spans 16 residues. Germline CDR1 reads SNHLY; CDR2 reads FYNNEI. CDR3 region: CASSVFGAGTNNEQFF. CDR3 DNA (partial): TGTGCCAGCAGTGTGTTTGGAGCGGGAACCAACAATGAG.

In its sample, this clone was seen a few times. The CDR3 end is not reached by the read, which stops 3 residues before it; the germline J gene fills it in. This chain joins TRBV19 and TRBJ2-7; TRBD2 matches 7 bases. Germline V CDR1 and CDR2: LNHDA, SQIVND (reference sequence). V was clipped by 4 bases and J by 1 base; unmatched bases: 7. The CDR3 is made up of 15 amino acids. CDR3 region: CASSKQTSRSYEQYF. The CDR3 bases that were read are TGTGCCAGTAGTAAGCAGACTAGCCGGTCCTACGAG.

CDR3 bases read: TGTGCCAGCTCACCGCTTCGGAGGGCCGAAGTAGCCTACAATGAG. Amino acid sequence: CASSPLRRAEVAYNE. The full CDR3 reads CASSPLRRAEVAYNEQFF. V gene TRBV18 combines with J gene TRBJ2-1; tentative D call: TRBD2 (6 bases). The CDR3 end falls 3 residues outside the read, so it is completed with the germline J gene. From germline, CDR1 is KGHSH and CDR2 LQKENI. The V and J ends lost 3 bases and 2 bases respectively, with 20 bases between them. CDR3 size: 18 residues.